The 29 T cell receptor beta chains below were found in one sample sequenced in a study of Ad26.COV2.S vaccination and SARS-CoV-2 variants. Treatment specified: some 20 received Ad26.COV2.S at low or high dose, single or two shots; roughly 5 received placebo; per-sample allocation not given. Specimen acquisition occurred on day 63 following the initial vaccine or placebo injection. Produced via immunoSEQ multiplex PCR; TCRdb's table is partial and in-frame only. Of hundreds of thousands of clones in the sample, more than 70% were seen once. The specimen comprised peripheral blood, sampled in a trial of Ad26.COV2.S vaccine versus placebo. The origin of the receptors is a person between 18 and 59 years old who received the Ad26.COV2.S COVID-19 vaccine or a placebo.

Only one count was recorded for this clone. The chain links TRBV6-2 or TRBV6-3 to TRBJ2-7; D perhaps matches TRBD1 (6 bases). CDR1 is MNHEY and CDR2 is SVGEGT in the germline V gene. This CDR3 contains 13 residues. V was clipped by 5 bases and J by 2 bases, with 10 bases between them. The CDR3 DNA reads TGTGCCAGCAGTACCTGGGGGCCCTACGAGCAGTACTTC. This encodes CASSTWGPYEQYF.

This clone showed up just once. This chain connects TRBV2 to TRBJ1-1; D gene ambiguous. Deletions cut 5 bases from V and 5 bases from J, with 12 bases between. Germline CDR1 is SNHLY and CDR2 is FYNNEI. The CDR3 extends over 13 amino acids. The CDR3 protein is CASSWTLGTEAFF. In DNA form, the CDR3 reads TGTGCCAGCAGTTGGACCCTGGGGACTGAAGCTTTCTTT.

The V and J genes are TRBV18 and TRBJ2-6, with TRBD2 as a possible D gene (5 bases). This CDR3 has 17 residues. V was trimmed by 3 bases and J by 4 bases, leaving 16 bases between them. Germline CDR1 is KGHSH and CDR2 is LQKENI. CDR3 bases: TGTGCCAGCTCACCCCCACCCACTAGTCTGGGGGCCAACGTCCTGACTTTC. Its translation: CASSPPPTSLGANVLTF.

This rearrangement joins TRBV6-5 to TRBJ1-1, with 7 bases matching TRBD1. V was clipped by 6 bases and J by 1 base; unmatched bases: 5. Per germline, CDR1 MNHEY and CDR2 SVGAGI. The CDR3 extends over 14 amino acids. The CDR3 protein is CASSEDRSNTEAFF. CDR3 nucleotide sequence: TGTGCCAGCAGCGAGGACAGGTCGAACACTGAAGCTTTCTTT.

The chain is built from TRBV7-2 and TRBJ1-3; possibly TRBD1 for D (6 bases). In germline, CDR1 is SGHTA, CDR2 FQGNSA. CDR3 length equals 15 residues. With 5 bases removed from V and 5 bases from J, the gap between germline ends came to 16 bases. CDR3 amino acids: CASSTPRGRRNTIYF. CDR3 DNA sequence: TGTGCCAGCAGCACCCCCAGGGGCAGGCGAAACACCATATATTTT. Full variable domain (rest looked up from reference TRBV7-2 and TRBJ1-3): GAGVSQSPSNKVTEKGKDVELRCDPISGHTALYWYRQSLGQGLEFLIYFQGNSAPDKSGLPSDRFSAERTGGSVSTLTIQRTQQEDSAVYLCASSTPRGRRNTIYFGEGSWLTVV.

Concerning this clone itself: Other DNA sequences in this sample translate to the same CDR3. The gene calls are TRBV19 and TRBJ1-5, with no clear D. The V gene's germline CDR1 is LNHDA and CDR2 SQIVND (reference sequence). Trimming left V 9 bases short and J 0 bases short, with 6 bases between. CDR3 length: 12 residues. The CDR3 nucleotides are TGTGCCAGCCGTTATAGCAATCAGCCCCAGCATTTT. It yields the protein CASRYSNQPQHF.

The CDR3 is CASSYSDEYYGYTF. In DNA form, the CDR3 reads TGTGCCAGCAGTTACTCCGACGAGTACTATGGCTACACCTTC. The rearrangement links TRBV6-6 to TRBJ1-2; D uncertain. Trimming stripped 0 bases from V and 3 bases from J, with 8 bases between. The CDR3 is made up of 14 amino acids. Germline values: CDR1 MNHNY, CDR2 SVGAGI (reference sequence).

The chain carries TRBV30 and TRBJ2-2, with D hard to call. Per the germline V gene, CDR1 is GTSNPN and CDR2 is SVGIG (reference sequence). V lost 8 bases and J 3 bases, leaving 10 bases between the germline ends. The CDR3 length is 12 residues. The CDR3 loop reads CAGRKYTGELFF. The CDR3 DNA reads TGTGCCGGCAGAAAATACACCGGGGAGCTGTTTTTT. Based on the CDR3 plus reference TRBV30 and TRBJ2-2, the full variable domain is SQTIHQWPATLVQPVGSPLSLECTVEGTSNPNLYWYRQAAGRGLQLLFYSVGIGQISSEVPQNLSASRPQDRQFILSSKKLLLSDSGFYLCAGRKYTGELFFGEGSRLTVL.

The gene calls are TRBV6-2 or TRBV6-3 and TRBJ1-5, with D possibly matching TRBD1 (5 bases). CDR1 MNHEY and CDR2 SVGEGT come from the germline V gene. This CDR3 has 18 amino acids. V shed 5 bases and J shed 1 base, with 21 bases lying between them. In DNA form, the CDR3 reads TGTGCCAGCAGTGCAGCCTCCTCCGGGACGGCCAGCAATCAGCCCCAGCATTTT. This translates into CASSAASSGTASNQPQHF.

The V and J genes are TRBV12-3 or TRBV12-4 and TRBJ1-1, with 7 bases matching TRBD1. The CDR3 is made up of 13 amino acids. With V trimmed by 7 bases and J by 6 bases, 8 bases remained unmatched. The CDR3 reads CASTFTGEAEAFF. CDR3 DNA sequence: TGTGCCAGCACCTTTACAGGGGAAGCTGAAGCTTTCTTT.

The rearrangement uses TRBV3-1 (or the pseudogene TRBV3-2) and TRBJ1-5; D uncertain. The CDR3 runs 14 residues. The germline CDR1 and CDR2 sequences are LGHDT and YNNKEL (reference sequence). Trimming took off 0 bases at V and 2 bases at J, with 5 bases between the two ends. In nucleotides, the CDR3 is TGTGCCAGCAGCCAAGAGACCGGCAATCAGCCCCAGCATTTT. Translated: CASSQETGNQPQHF.

This clone appeared a single time. The V call is TRBV6-5, the J call TRBJ1-1; D is undetermined. Trimming took 2 bases from V and 1 from J, leaving 5 bases between them. This CDR3 comprises 13 residues. CDR1 is MNHEY and CDR2 is SVGAGI in the germline V gene. The DNA of the CDR3 is TGTGCCAGCAGTTACAACGGGAACACTGAAGCTTTCTTT. Protein product: CASSYNGNTEAFF.

The chain couples TRBV4-1 to TRBJ1-4; D is perhaps TRBD1 (6 bases). V was clipped by 1 base and J by 4 bases, with 10 bases between them. Germline values: CDR1 MGHRA, CDR2 YSYEKL. This CDR3 is 15 amino acids long. The CDR3 coding sequence is TGCGCCAGCAGCCAAGCAACGGGACATAATGAAAAACTGTTTTTT. As protein: CASSQATGHNEKLFF.

The J gene is TRBJ2-7, the V gene TRBV25-1; D not resolved. V was shortened by 4 bases and J by 2 bases, with 6 bases between the two germline ends. The CDR3 has 12 residues. CDR1 is MGHDK, CDR2 SYGVNS, per germline. DNA for the CDR3: TGTGCCAGCAGTGGAGCCGCCTACGAGCAGTACTTC. Its translation: CASSGAAYEQYF.

This chain connects TRBV30 to TRBJ2-1, with a weak D call TRBD2 (6 bases). The CDR3 is 16 residues long. V shed 0 bases and J shed 2 bases, with 14 bases lying between them. Germline V lookup: CDR1 GTSNPN, CDR2 SVGIG (reference sequence). CDR3 residues: CAWSVVWEVTYNEQFF. CDR3 nucleotide sequence: TGTGCCTGGAGTGTCGTCTGGGAGGTTACCTACAATGAGCAGTTCTTC.

This chain links TRBV3-1 (or the pseudogene TRBV3-2) with TRBJ2-1; D uncertain. Germline CDR1 reads LGHDT; CDR2 reads YNNKEL (reference sequence). The germline V and J ends were trimmed by 0 bases and 4 bases, with 7 bases remaining between them. The CDR3 sequence is 14 residues long. The CDR3 coding sequence is TGTGCCAGCAGCCAAGATATCATGTACAATGAGCAGTTCTTC. Protein sequence: CASSQDIMYNEQFF.

The gene calls are TRBV5-1 and TRBJ2-7; 10 bases align to TRBD1. Unmatched junction bases numbered 3, after V lost 3 bases and J lost 3 bases. Germline CDR1 SGHRS, CDR2 YFSETQ. CDR3 length: 14 amino acids. The CDR3 spells CASSSGTGDYEQYF. Here the CDR3 DNA reads TGCGCCAGCAGCTCCGGGACAGGGGACTACGAGCAGTACTTC.

This chain links TRBV3-1 (or the pseudogene TRBV3-2) with TRBJ2-7; TRBD2 matches 8 bases. The germline CDR1 and CDR2 sequences are LGHDT and YNNKEL (reference sequence). V was pared by 4 bases and J by 0 bases, with 5 bases of the junction left unmatched. The CDR3 runs to 15 residues. The CDR3 protein is CASSPAGAPSYEQYF. CDR3 coding DNA: TGTGCCAGCAGCCCAGCGGGAGCGCCCTCCTACGAGCAGTACTTC.

The gene calls are TRBV5-1 and TRBJ2-6; D tentatively reads TRBD1 or TRBD2 (6 bases each). V lost 5 bases and J lost 0, with 9 bases in between. CDR1 and CDR2 (germline): SGHRS, YFSETQ. The CDR3 has 15 residues. The CDR3 region has the DNA TGCGCCAGCAGGGAGGGGGGCTCTGGGGCCAACGTCCTGACTTTC. It encodes CASREGGSGANVLTF. The full variable domain, completed using reference TRBV5-1 and TRBJ2-6, is KAGVTQTPRYLIKTRGQQVTLSCSPISGHRSVSWYQQTPGQGLQFLFEYFSETQRNKGNFPGRFSGRQFSNSRSEMNVSTLELGDSALYLCASREGGSGANVLTFGAGSRLTVL.

This chain connects TRBV20-1 to TRBJ1-6; TRBD1 matches 10 bases. The germline CDR1 and CDR2 sequences are DFQATT and SNEGSKA (reference sequence). The CDR3 runs to 14 residues. With 3 bases clipped from V and 10 bases from J, the junction kept 6 bases outside the gene matches. The CDR3: CSASPDRGLSPLHF. The DNA of the CDR3 is TGCAGTGCTAGTCCCGACAGGGGGCTCTCACCCCTCCACTTT.

CDR3 sequence reads: CASTSWQNEQFF. The CDR3 coding sequence is TGTGCCAGCACCTCGTGGCAGAATGAGCAGTTCTTC. The chain has TRBV12-3 or TRBV12-4 and TRBJ2-1; no clear D. Between the trimmed V and J ends, which lost 7 bases and 7 bases, there was a span of 11 bases. CDR3 size: 12 residues.

This clone was picked up a small number of times. The chain uses TRBV5-6 and TRBJ2-2, with D perhaps given as TRBD1 or TRBD2 (5 bases each). The CDR3 covers 15 residues. V lost 4 bases and J lost 5, with 15 bases in between. CDR1 is SGHDT, CDR2 YYEEEE, per germline. The CDR3 loop is CASSPTPWGTGELFF. CDR3 nucleotide sequence: TGTGCCAGCAGCCCGACACCCTGGGGGACCGGGGAGCTGTTTTTT.

The chain carries TRBV7-8 and TRBJ2-7, with D uncertain. The V gene lost 5 bases and the J gene lost 0 bases, with 5 bases spanning the gap. The CDR3 has 12 amino acids. From germline, CDR1 is SGHVS and CDR2 FQNEAQ. The CDR3 DNA sequence: TGTGCCAGCAGCCCGAGCTCCTACGAGCAGTACTTC. Encoded protein: CASSPSSYEQYF.

The chain recombines TRBV5-6 with TRBJ1-5, with D uncertain. This CDR3 comprises 14 residues. V was trimmed by 1 base and J by 4 bases, leaving 9 bases between them. CDR1 is SGHDT and CDR2 is YYEEEE in the germline V gene. CDR3 nucleotide sequence: TGTGCCAGCAGCTTGCAAGGACCTAATCAGCCCCAGCATTTT. Translated: CASSLQGPNQPQHF.

The CDR3 DNA follows: TGTGCCAGCATAGAGAGGATGGGCGGCACAGATACGCAGTATTTT. Protein product: CASIERMGGTDTQYF. This chain joins TRBV7-2 and TRBJ2-3; D unresolved. The germline CDR1 and CDR2 sequences are SGHTA and FQGNSA. The CDR3 length is 15 residues. With 7 bases removed from V and 1 base from J, the gap between germline ends came to 15 bases.

This rearrangement joins TRBV11-2 to TRBJ2-1; D is uncertain. V lost 4 bases and J lost 6, with 13 bases in between. The CDR3 sequence is 14 residues long. Looked up from germline, CDR1 is SGHAT and CDR2 is FQNNGV. The CDR3 DNA reads as TGTGCCAGCAGCTCACAATACGTGGGCAATGAGCAGTTCTTC. It encodes CASSSQYVGNEQFF.

This clone was found once. The chain couples TRBV24-1 to TRBJ1-5, with D perhaps TRBD1 (5 bases). Trimming pared 4 bases from V and 5 bases from J, leaving 17 bases between. Per germline, CDR1 KGHDR and CDR2 SFDVKD. The CDR3 totals 16 residues. In DNA form, the CDR3 reads TGTGCCACCAGTGAATGGGACCCCCACGCCGATCAGCCCCAGCATTTT. Translating gives CATSEWDPHADQPQHF.

To note about this clone: The sample contains more than one DNA sequence encoding this CDR3. The J gene is TRBJ2-5, the V gene TRBV2; D may be TRBD2 (5 bases). V shed 4 bases and J shed 5 bases, with 11 bases lying between them. This CDR3 is built from 13 residues. The V gene's germline CDR1 is SNHLY and CDR2 FYNNEI. The DNA of the CDR3 is TGTGCCAGCAGTGTTGAGGGTCTGGAGACCCAGTACTTC. Protein: CASSVEGLETQYF.

This clone was seen repeatedly, ten times or more. V usage is TRBV7-9 and J usage is TRBJ1-3, with 7 bases fitting TRBD1. This CDR3 comprises 15 residues. Per the germline V gene, CDR1 is SEHNR and CDR2 is FQNEAQ (reference sequence). After removal of 6 bases from V and 2 bases from J, the junction contained 7 bases not matched to a gene. CDR3 DNA: TGTGCCAGCAGAGACCTCGGGACAGCTGGAAACACCATATATTTT. Translating gives CASRDLGTAGNTIYF.